The sequence of this T cell receptor (beta chain) was determined in a study of identical twins. Using its own MiXCR run on the 5' RACE reads, TCRdb lists one record per CDR3 protein. The sample lists roughly 190,000 distinct CDR3 sequences, about a sixth occurring once. The CDR3 is made up of 16 amino acids. The J segment lost 3 bases and the V segment lost 5 bases, leaving 9 bases of the junction unmatched. CDR1 and CDR2 from the germline V gene are SGHRS and YFSETQ. In addition, the sample was reused for a study of T cells expressing NK-cell markers. That paper notes: Repertoire data for TCR beta were derived from sorted T cells (CD3+CD56+NKG2C+, CD3+CD56+NKG2C- and CD3+CD56-NKG2C+). In more than 5 donors, dominant CD3+CD56+NKG2C+ clones formed 1.0-7.0% of CD8+ cells.

This chain links TRBV5-1 with TRBJ2-4; 9 bases map to TRBD1. The material sequenced was CD8+ T cells sorted from blood. The origin of this receptor is a woman between 18 and 30 years old in good health. CDR3 residues: CASRGTGGPGKNIQYF. CDR3 in DNA: TGCGCCAGCAGAGGTACAGGGGGCCCCGGCAAAAACATTCAGTACTTC.